This TCR beta chain was found in a study of cytomegalovirus exposure and HLA in healthy donors. About the research overall: About 80 million unique TCRs, all from HLA-typed donors, were included in an early release of the data. General observations from the study: Altogether, 164 TCR beta chains were recorded as cytomegalovirus-associated. In a later analysis, most CMV-associated TCR beta chains appeared HLA-restricted. A few chains tied to CMV proved CMV antigen-specific in vitro.

This clone was seen once. Its antigen is still unknown. This CDR3 has 17 residues. CDR1 and CDR2 from the germline V gene are MGHDK and SYGVNS. V trimming: 1 base; J trimming: 3 bases; junction bases outside the gene matches: 7. The study ran its PCR with 60 Vbeta and 13 Jbeta primers. Some clones are missing from TCRdb's copy, which holds only in-frame ones; the method was immunoSEQ multiplex PCR. The sample has under 200,000 clones, 84% seen once. The sample taken for sequencing was PBMCs. This sequence was found in a young man in good health and CMV-seronegative. The chain joins TRBV25-1 to TRBJ2-1, with TRBD2 matching over 9 bases. CDR3 sequence: CASSELTSGWGYNEQFF. The CDR3 bases are TGTGCCAGCAGTGAATTAACTAGCGGGTGGGGCTACAATGAGCAGTTCTTC.